Each of the 19 T cell receptor beta chains below was sequenced from the same sample in a study of blood T cell repertoires in COVID-19. Produced via immunoSEQ multiplex PCR; TCRdb's table is partial and in-frame only. The sample records about 53,000 clones, 80% to 90% being singletons. The sequenced sample was peripheral blood. These receptors all stem from a man at least 80 years old with acute or convalescent COVID-19.

The gene calls are TRBV7-9 and TRBJ1-2; perhaps TRBD1 as D (5 bases). The CDR3 spans 14 residues. Germline V gives CDR1 SEHNR, CDR2 FQNEAQ (reference sequence). Trimming stripped 5 bases from V and 2 bases from J, with 12 bases between. Here the CDR3 DNA reads TGTGCCAGCAGCCCCTACCAGGGCAACTATGGCTACACCTTC. This encodes CASSPYQGNYGYTF. Full variable domain (rest looked up from reference TRBV7-9 and TRBJ1-2): DTGVSQNPRHKITKRGQNVTFRCDPISEHNRLYWYRQTLGQGPEFLTYFQNEAQLEKSRLLSDRFSAERPKGSFSTLEIQRTEQGDSAMYLCASSPYQGNYGYTFGSGTRLTVV.

The chain has TRBV29-1 and TRBJ2-2; D is ambiguous. The CDR3 has 11 residues. Germline lookup yields CDR1 SQVTM and CDR2 ANQGSEA. The germline V and J ends were trimmed by 7 bases and 5 bases, with 8 bases remaining between them. The CDR3 DNA follows: TGCAGCGGTATAGTTACCGGGGAGCTGTTTTTT. Encoded protein: CSGIVTGELFF.

The gene calls are TRBV11-3 and TRBJ2-1, with TRBD2 identical over 16 bases. CDR3 size: 17 residues. V dropped 4 bases and J dropped 6; count of bases not matched to a gene: 6. Germline assignment: CDR1 SGHNT and CDR2 YENEEA. The CDR3 region is CASSSGLAGGLANEQFF. CDR3 bases: TGTGCCAGCAGCTCGGGACTAGCGGGGGGGCTAGCCAATGAGCAGTTCTTC.

The chain recombines TRBV3-1 (or the pseudogene TRBV3-2) with TRBJ1-1, with D tentatively TRBD1 (6 bases). CDR1 and CDR2 from the germline V gene are LGHDT and YNNKEL (reference sequence). Trimming cost V 4 bases and J 4 bases, with 13 bases left between them. The CDR3 length is 14 residues. This CDR3 is CASSLGRGGTEAFF. CDR3 bases: TGTGCCAGCAGCCTCGGTAGGGGGGGCACTGAAGCTTTCTTT.

The V gene is TRBV6-1, the J gene TRBJ1-2; 9 bases are shared with TRBD1. The junction had 7 bases not matched to a gene; V was cut back by 5 bases and J by 3 bases. This CDR3 spans 15 amino acids. From germline, CDR1 is MNHNS and CDR2 SASEGT. This CDR3 reads CASSPIGQGHYGYTF. CDR3 DNA: TGTGCCAGCAGTCCAATTGGACAGGGGCACTATGGCTACACCTTC.

The chain uses TRBV12-3 or TRBV12-4 and TRBJ2-7; 7 bases line up with TRBD2. The V segment lost 7 bases and the J segment 9 bases; nucleotides outside the gene matches: 9. The CDR3 runs to 12 residues. The CDR3 bases are TGTGCCAGCAACCGGGACTATCTGGGGCAGTACTTC. The encoded protein is CASNRDYLGQYF.

This rearrangement joins TRBV5-1 to TRBJ1-1, with 8 bases lining up with TRBD1. This CDR3 comprises 15 residues. Germline V gene sequence: CDR1 SGHRS, CDR2 YFSETQ. V was pared by 6 bases and J by 5 bases, with 12 bases of the junction left unmatched. In nucleotides, the CDR3 is TGCGCCAGCAAGGTGTTCGGGACAGGAAGGACTGAAGCTTTCTTT. It codes for CASKVFGTGRTEAFF.

CDR3 sequence reads: CASSRDWALNSPLHF. Here the CDR3 DNA reads TGTGCCAGTTCCCGGGACTGGGCGCTTAATTCACCCCTCCACTTT. The chain carries TRBV19 and TRBJ1-6, with D possibly matching TRBD1 (5 bases). V gave up 8 bases and J gave up 6 bases, with 17 bases separating them. The CDR3 spans 15 residues. Germline V gene lookup returns CDR1 LNHDA and CDR2 SQIVND (reference sequence).

The J gene is TRBJ2-6, the V gene TRBV5-1; D uncertain. From germline, CDR1 is SGHRS and CDR2 YFSETQ. Trimming stripped 2 bases from V and 2 bases from J, with 8 bases between. The CDR3 totals 15 residues. This CDR3 reads CASSLPRTGANVLTF. In DNA form, the CDR3 reads TGCGCCAGCAGCTTACCCAGGACTGGGGCCAACGTCCTGACTTTC.

This clone was seen a single time. J is TRBJ2-3 and V is TRBV6-5, with a possible D match to TRBD2 (5 bases). V was cut by 9 bases and J by 2 bases, with 18 bases left in between. The CDR3 totals 15 residues. CDR1 and CDR2 (germline): MNHEY, SVGAGI. CDR3 sequence: CASRLGPGITDTQYF. For the CDR3, the DNA is TGTGCCAGTCGTCTCGGACCGGGGATCACAGATACGCAGTATTTT.

The count of this clone is one. The rearrangement uses TRBV19 and TRBJ2-3; 9 bases are shared with TRBD2. The CDR3 contains 13 residues. The V segment lost 5 bases and the J segment 5 bases; nucleotides outside the gene matches: 2. Per the germline V gene, CDR1 is LNHDA and CDR2 is SQIVND (reference sequence). The CDR3 spells CASSPTSGDTQYF. CDR3 nucleotide sequence: TGTGCCAGTAGTCCGACTAGCGGAGATACGCAGTATTTT.

The V gene is TRBV6-2 or TRBV6-3, the J gene TRBJ1-5, with TRBD1 identical over 7 bases. The CDR3 length is 14 residues. Germline V lookup: CDR1 MNHEY, CDR2 SVGEGT. The J segment lost 3 bases and the V segment lost 8 bases, leaving 7 bases of the junction unmatched. In nucleotides, the CDR3 is TGTGCCAGCCGTTTGACAGGGTTCAATCAGCCCCAGCATTTT. It specifies CASRLTGFNQPQHF.

The chain uses TRBV3-1 (or the pseudogene TRBV3-2) and TRBJ1-2, with unresolved D. The CDR3 sequence is 13 residues long. The germline CDR1 and CDR2 sequences are LGHDT and YNNKEL (reference sequence). The V gene lost 1 base and the J gene lost 7 bases, with 10 bases spanning the gap. The CDR3 sequence is CASSQGQLAGYTF. DNA of the CDR3: TGTGCCAGCAGCCAAGGTCAGTTGGCTGGCTACACCTTC.

The rearrangement links TRBV30 to TRBJ2-7; the match to TRBD2 covers 9 bases. Germline V CDR1 and CDR2: GTSNPN, SVGIG (reference sequence). The CDR3 spans 13 residues. Trimming cost V 4 bases and J 5 bases; bases outside gene matches: 6. The DNA for the CDR3 is TGTGCCTGGATGGCCGCGGGGGGGAACGAGCAGTACTTC. It yields the protein CAWMAAGGNEQYF.

J is TRBJ2-5 and V is TRBV29-1; 9 bases align to TRBD1. V trimming: 5 bases; J trimming: 5 bases; junction bases outside the gene matches: 9. Germline loops: CDR1 SQVTM, CDR2 ANQGSEA. CDR3 length: 14 residues. CDR3 residues: CSVTTGGRTETQYF. CDR3 sequence (DNA): TGCAGCGTTACCACAGGGGGCAGGACGGAGACCCAGTACTTC.

V gene TRBV6-6 combines with J gene TRBJ1-2; 8 bases match TRBD1. Germline CDR1 reads MNHNY; CDR2 reads SVGAGI (reference sequence). V lost 6 bases and J lost 6; bases outside the gene matches: 6. This CDR3 spans 13 amino acids. CDR3 sequence reads: CASSLTGEDGYTF. Written as DNA, the CDR3 is TGTGCCAGCAGCCTGACAGGGGAGGATGGCTACACCTTC.

The chain is built from TRBV11-2 and TRBJ1-4; no clear D gene. The germline V and J ends were trimmed by 5 bases and 7 bases, with 8 bases remaining between them. The CDR3 length is 12 residues. Germline V gene data show CDR1 as SGHAT and CDR2 as FQNNGV. This chain's CDR3 is CASSGWAEKLFF. The CDR3 DNA sequence: TGTGCCAGCAGCGGGTGGGCTGAAAAACTGTTTTTT.

The chain recombines TRBV6-5 with TRBJ1-2, with TRBD1 identical over 8 bases. With V trimmed by 3 bases and J by 8 bases, 2 bases remained unmatched. The CDR3 extends over 12 amino acids. The V gene's germline CDR1 is MNHEY and CDR2 SVGAGI. Here the CDR3 DNA reads TGTGCCAGCAGTTATGGGACAGGCGGCTACACCTTC. Translation gives CASSYGTGGYTF.

The chain carries TRBV30 and TRBJ1-4, with 8 bases matching TRBD1. The CDR3 covers 15 residues. Unmatched junction bases numbered 8, after V lost 1 base and J lost 7 bases. Germline CDR1 is GTSNPN and CDR2 is SVGIG (reference sequence). The CDR3 bases are TGTGCCTGGAGTGCCGGACAGGGTTTAAGTGAAAAACTGTTTTTT. Translation: CAWSAGQGLSEKLFF.